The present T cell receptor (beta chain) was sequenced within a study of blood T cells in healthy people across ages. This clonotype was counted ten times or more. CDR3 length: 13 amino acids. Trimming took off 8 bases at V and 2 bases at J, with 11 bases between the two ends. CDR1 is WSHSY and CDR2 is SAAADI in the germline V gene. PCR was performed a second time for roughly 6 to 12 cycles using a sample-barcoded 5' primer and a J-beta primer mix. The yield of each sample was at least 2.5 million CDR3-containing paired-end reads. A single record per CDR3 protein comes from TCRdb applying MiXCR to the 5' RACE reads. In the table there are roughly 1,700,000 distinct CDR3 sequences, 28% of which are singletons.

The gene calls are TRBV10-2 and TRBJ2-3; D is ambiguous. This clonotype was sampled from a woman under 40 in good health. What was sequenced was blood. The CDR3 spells CASGKKVTDTQYF. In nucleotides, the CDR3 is TGCGCCAGCGGGAAGAAAGTCACAGATACGCAGTATTTT.